This paragraph covers one T cell receptor (beta chain) sequence. This entry comes from a study of shared clonotypes between healthy human individuals. None of the donors, who were healthy HIV-negative adults, had recently had acute infections or vaccinations. A split of CD4+ cells into CD45RA+ naive and CD45RA-negative memory subsets was performed. CDR1 and CDR2 (germline): MDHEN, SYDVKM. Trimming left V 4 bases short and J 2 bases short, with 8 bases between. The CDR3 extends over 13 amino acids. Assay used: immunoSEQ multiplex PCR; TCRdb lists only in-frame clones, some missing. The sample records almost 750,000 clones, 55% to 80% being singletons.

This chain uses TRBV28 with TRBJ1-2; D unclear. The clonotype comes from a woman aged 25 to 39 in good health. The sequencing sample was made of memory CD4+ T cells sorted from blood. Stated subset: CD45RA-negative fraction. CDR3 coding DNA: TGTGCCAGCAGTTGGCCCTTGAACTATGGCTACACCTTC. Its translation is CASSWPLNYGYTF.